This record concerns one T cell receptor beta chain sequence. One junction end disagrees with the germline gene, perhaps due to a read error. The sample comes from a study of CD8+CD57+ T cells in acquired aplastic anemia. About the study: Sorted CD4+ and CD8+ cells gave a mean 3.2 ug DNA, range roughly 0.2 to 27.4 ug.

Profiling of TCR beta VDJ combinations and CDR3 sequences used genomic DNA as template. TCRdb analysed the reads with MiXCR anew, one entry per CDR3 protein. Of 270,000 or so distinct CDR3 sequences listed, approximately 86% were seen once; the top ten hold over 35%. The germline CDR1 and CDR2 sequences are SEHNR and FQNEAQ (reference sequence). This CDR3 spans 14 amino acids. All patients picked for sequencing had shown, by flow cytometry, an expansion of CD8+CD57+ cells. Sampling of blood occurred while the patients had still received no therapy. This clonotype was sampled from a human donor with aplastic anemia. This sequence joins TRBV7-9 and TRBJ2-7; 8 bases are shared with TRBD2. Specimen: sorted CD4+, CD8+, or CD8+CD57+ T cells (not recorded which) from PBMCs. CDR3 residues: CASSFQKKSGGDDF. Written as DNA, the CDR3 is TGTGCCAGCAGCTTTCAAAAAAAAAGCGGGGGCGATGACTTC.